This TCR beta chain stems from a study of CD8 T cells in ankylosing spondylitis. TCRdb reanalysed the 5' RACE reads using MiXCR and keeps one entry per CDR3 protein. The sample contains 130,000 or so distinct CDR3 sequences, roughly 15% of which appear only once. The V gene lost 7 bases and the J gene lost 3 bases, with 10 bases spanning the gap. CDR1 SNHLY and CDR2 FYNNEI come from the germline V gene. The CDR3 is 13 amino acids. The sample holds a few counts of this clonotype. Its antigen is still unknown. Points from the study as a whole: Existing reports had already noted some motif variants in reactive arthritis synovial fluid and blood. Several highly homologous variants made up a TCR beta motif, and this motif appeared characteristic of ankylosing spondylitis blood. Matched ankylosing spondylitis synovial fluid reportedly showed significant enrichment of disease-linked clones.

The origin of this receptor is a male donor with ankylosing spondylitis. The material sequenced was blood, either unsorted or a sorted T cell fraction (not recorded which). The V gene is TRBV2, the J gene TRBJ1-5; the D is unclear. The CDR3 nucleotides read TGTGCCAGCATGGAGAGGAACAATCAGCCCCAGCATTTT. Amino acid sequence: CASMERNNQPQHF. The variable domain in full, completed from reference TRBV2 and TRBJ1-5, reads EPEVTQTPSHQVTQMGQEVILRCVPISNHLYFYWYRQILGQKVEFLVSFYNNEISEKSEIFDDQFSVERPDGSNFTLKIRSTKLEDSAMYFCASMERNNQPQHFGDGTRLSIL.